This T cell receptor (beta chain) appears in the sequencing data of a study of shared clonotypes between healthy human individuals. Study results and limitations: Estimated richness values were generally larger in naive subsets than in memory subsets.

Method: immunoSEQ multiplex PCR; TCRdb's copy keeps in-frame clones and lacks some. The sample holds about 2.3 million clones, 93% seen once. About this clone itself: The antigen remains undetermined. The same CDR3 is also encoded by other DNA sequences in this sample.

The sample taken for sequencing was naive CD4+ T cells from PBMCs. Regarding subset: CD45RA+ positively selected. The sequence derives from a man aged 18 to 30 in good health. Some clones in this sample may be carry-over from other donors' samples.

CDR3 DNA: TGTGCCAGCAGCTCCGGGACTAGCACAGATACGCAGTATTTT. It codes for CASSSGTSTDTQYF. The rearrangement links TRBV5-4 to TRBJ2-3, with D possibly being TRBD2 (6 bases). Germline V lookup: CDR1 SGHNT, CDR2 YYREEE (reference sequence). The CDR3 consists of 14 residues. V lost 3 bases to trimming and J lost 0 bases, with 8 bases between them. Based on the CDR3 plus reference TRBV5-4 and TRBJ2-3, the full variable domain is ETGVTQSPTHLIKTRGQQVTLRCSSQSGHNTVSWYQQALGQGPQFIFQYYREEENGRGNFPPRFSGLQFPNYSSELNVNALELDDSALYLCASSSGTSTDTQYFGPGTRLTVL.